The clone carrying this T cell receptor beta chain was recorded at least ten times. This record comes from a study of T-cell memory formation after mild COVID-19. TCRdb analysed the 5' RACE reads with MiXCR anew, one entry per CDR3 protein. This sample has roughly 310,000 distinct CDR3 sequences, with 15% found just once. The CDR3 extends over 14 amino acids. Germline CDR1 MNHEY, CDR2 SVGEGT. The ends were cut back, 8 bases at V and 0 bases at J, with 11 bases in the middle. This TCR derives from a man aged 18-30 years who had mild COVID-19 (a few samples of this study predate the infection). Cell type and time point are not known. The chain recombines TRBV6-2 or TRBV6-3 with TRBJ2-1, with TRBD2 as a possible D gene (6 bases). Sequences were obtained from PBMCs or a T cell subset sorted from them (not recorded which). CDR3 sequence reads: CASGLSISYNEQFF. DNA for the CDR3: TGTGCCAGCGGACTATCCATCTCCTACAATGAGCAGTTCTTC.